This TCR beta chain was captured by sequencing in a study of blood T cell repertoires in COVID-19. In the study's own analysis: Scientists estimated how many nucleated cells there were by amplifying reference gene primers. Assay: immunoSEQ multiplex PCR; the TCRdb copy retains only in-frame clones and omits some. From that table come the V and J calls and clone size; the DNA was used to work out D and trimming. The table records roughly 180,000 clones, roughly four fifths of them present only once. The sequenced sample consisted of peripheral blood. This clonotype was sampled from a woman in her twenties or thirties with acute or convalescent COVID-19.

For the CDR3, the DNA is TGTGCCAGCAGTTACTCGATTGGACAGGGGAACTATGGCTACACCTTC. Translation: CASSYSIGQGNYGYTF. The chain combines TRBV6-2 or TRBV6-3 with TRBJ1-2; 9 bases are a match to TRBD1. Trimming took 0 bases from V and 2 from J; bases not matched to a gene: 4. Germline CDR1 and CDR2: MNHEY and SVGEGT. The CDR3 consists of 16 residues.